Below, 21 T cell receptor beta chains from the same sample are listed, as sequenced in a study of vaccination and CD4 T cells after COVID-19. Sequenced with the Oncomine TCR Beta short-read assay was DNA taken from cultured CD4+ T cells. TCRdb recomputed calls from the PCR reads with MiXCR, one row per CDR3 protein. The sample has approximately 10,000 distinct CDR3 sequences; roughly half are singletons. The treatment denotes: 10-day PBMC culture with coronavirus spike peptide pools or control peptides (ViraFEST assay). For these receptors, no antigen is known. Material: CD4+ T cells from blood, cultured in vitro. These receptors were obtained from a human donor who had recovered from COVID-19.

The chain combines TRBV5-4 with TRBJ1-2; D possibly corresponds to TRBD1 (5 bases). V lost 4 bases and J 0 bases, leaving 10 bases between the germline ends. The CDR3 has 14 residues. CDR1 is SGHNT, CDR2 YYREEE, per germline (reference sequence). This CDR3 is CASSPDSSNYGYTF. CDR3 bases: TGTGCCAGCAGCCCTGACAGCTCTAACTATGGCTACACCTTC.

The CDR3, as DNA: TGTGCCAGCAGTTACTCAGAAGGGTTCTCCTACGAGCAGTACTTC. Its protein product is CASSYSEGFSYEQYF. The gene calls are TRBV6-2 or TRBV6-3 and TRBJ2-7; D call uncertain. CDR1 and CDR2 (germline): MNHEY, SVGEGT. The CDR3 has 15 residues. V shed 0 bases and J shed 0 bases, with 9 bases lying between them.

The chain carries TRBV11-3 and TRBJ2-7; D is unclear. The germline CDR1 and CDR2 sequences are SGHNT and YENEEA. The ends were cut back, 2 bases at V and 2 bases at J, with 10 bases in the middle. The CDR3 is 14 residues long. The CDR3 DNA reads as TGTGCCAGCAGCTTATTCGAGACCCCCTACGAGCAGTACTTC. It specifies CASSLFETPYEQYF. Filled out from reference TRBV11-3 and TRBJ2-7, the complete variable domain reads EAGVVQSPRYKIIEKKQPVAFWCNPISGHNTLYWYLQNLGQGPELLIRYENEEAVDDSQLPKDRFSAERLKGVDSTLKIQPAELGDSAVYLCASSLFETPYEQYFGPGTRLTVT.

The gene calls are TRBV6-1 and TRBJ1-2; tentatively, D is TRBD1 (6 bases). Germline CDR1 MNHNS, CDR2 SASEGT. CDR3 length: 11 amino acids. V lost 6 bases and J lost 12, with 14 bases in between. The CDR3 protein is CASSITQGHTF. The CDR3 bases are TGTGCCAGCAGCATAACACAGGGCCACACCTTC.

The rearrangement joins TRBV5-3 to TRBJ1-2, with 8 bases aligning to TRBD1. TRBV5-3 is treated as an ORF (open reading frame) with a function not yet certain. The CDR3 runs 15 residues. J gave up 7 bases and V 8 bases, and 16 bases lay outside the gene matches. The CDR3 loop is CASSTSGGASVGYTF. The DNA of the CDR3 is TGTGCCAGCAGCACTTCAGGGGGCGCCTCAGTTGGCTACACCTTC.

This sequence joins TRBV5-1 and TRBJ1-1; D is uncertain. Germline V CDR1 and CDR2: SGHRS, YFSETQ. This CDR3 region has 13 residues. The V gene lost 1 base and the J gene lost 4 bases, with 8 bases spanning the gap. The DNA of the CDR3 is TGCGCCAGCAGCTTGTGGGTGGGCACTGAAGCTTTCTTT. Translating it yields CASSLWVGTEAFF. The full variable domain, in which reference TRBV5-1 and TRBJ1-1 provide the parts outside the CDR3, is KAGVTQTPRYLIKTRGQQVTLSCSPISGHRSVSWYQQTPGQGLQFLFEYFSETQRNKGNFPGRFSGRQFSNSRSEMNVSTLELGDSALYLCASSLWVGTEAFFGQGTRLTVV.

This clonotype was observed a handful of times. V and J are TRBV6-4 and TRBJ2-3; TRBD2 matches at 12 bases. There are 16 residues in the CDR3. Germline values: CDR1 MRHNA, CDR2 SNTAGT. V lost 0 bases, J lost 4 bases, and 2 bases stayed unmatched. As DNA, the CDR3 is TGTGCCAGCAGTGACTCGCTAGCGGGGGGGCCAGATACGCAGTATTTT. Its protein is CASSDSLAGGPDTQYF.

This sequence joins TRBV2 and TRBJ2-7; no clear D gene. This CDR3 has 17 amino acids. Trimming cost V 7 bases and J 0 bases, with 22 bases left between them. CDR1 SNHLY and CDR2 FYNNEI come from the germline V gene. CDR3 amino acids: CASIPTWQPTHSYEQYF. The CDR3 coding sequence is TGTGCCAGCATACCCACCTGGCAGCCGACTCACTCCTACGAGCAGTACTTC.

This clonotype was counted between two and nine times. The chain combines TRBV12-3 or TRBV12-4 with TRBJ1-6; possibly TRBD1 for D (5 bases). The germline V and J ends were trimmed by 6 bases and 13 bases, with 19 bases remaining between them. The CDR3 extends over 14 amino acids. CDR3 nucleotide sequence: TGTGCCAGCAGCCTTCAGACGGGGGGGTACCCCCTCCACTTT. Its protein product is CASSLQTGGYPLHF.

This clonotype was counted between two and nine times. The V gene is TRBV15, the J gene TRBJ1-6, with D tentatively TRBD1 (5 bases). The germline V gene encodes CDR1 LNHNV and CDR2 YYDKDF (reference sequence). The CDR3 spans 15 residues. V was clipped by 4 bases and J by 7 bases, with 14 bases between them. CDR3 bases: TGTGCCACCAGCAACAGTCCGGGGCCCAATTCACCCCTCCACTTT. Its protein product is CATSNSPGPNSPLHF.

J is TRBJ1-4 and V is TRBV7-2; weak D call: TRBD1 (6 bases). The CDR3 consists of 16 residues. CDR1 is SGHTA, CDR2 FQGNSA, per germline. Trimming removed 1 base at V and 8 bases at J, with 17 bases between. The CDR3 nucleotides read TGTGCCAGCAGCTTAGTATCTTTGGGGGCTGGAGAAAAACTGTTTTTT. This sequence encodes CASSLVSLGAGEKLFF.

The rearrangement uses TRBV5-1 and TRBJ2-3, with TRBD1 identical over 7 bases. CDR1 and CDR2 from the germline V gene are SGHRS and YFSETQ. The CDR3 length is 16 residues. After removal of 6 bases from V and 3 bases from J, the junction contained 13 bases not matched to a gene. CDR3 in amino acids: CASTPAPGQKTDTQYF. CDR3 bases: TGCGCCAGCACTCCAGCCCCGGGACAGAAGACAGATACGCAGTATTTT.

The chain employs TRBV5-6 and TRBJ1-1; D call uncertain. The CDR3 contains 14 residues. Per the germline V gene, CDR1 is SGHDT and CDR2 is YYEEEE. Trimming stripped 0 bases from V and 0 bases from J, with 6 bases between. In DNA, the CDR3 is TGTGCCAGCAGCTTGGGGTGGATGAACACTGAAGCTTTCTTT. Amino acids: CASSLGWMNTEAFF.

The chain uses TRBV7-6 and TRBJ1-5; TRBD1 matches 7 bases. V trimming: 4 bases; J trimming: 7 bases; junction bases outside the gene matches: 4. This CDR3 has 13 residues. CDR1 is SGHVS, CDR2 FNYEAQ, per germline. CDR3 sequence (DNA): TGTGCCAGCAGCTCCGACAGGGACCAGCCCCAGCATTTT. Translation: CASSSDRDQPQHF.

The chain has TRBV19 and TRBJ1-1; D perhaps matches TRBD1 (5 bases). Germline-derived CDR1 and CDR2 are LNHDA and SQIVND (reference sequence). CDR3 length: 12 amino acids. Trimming took off 7 bases at V and 3 bases at J, with 9 bases between the two ends. CDR3 residues: CASNGGDTEAFF. The CDR3 DNA sequence: TGTGCCAGTAATGGGGGGGACACTGAAGCTTTCTTT. Supplemented by reference TRBV19 and TRBJ1-1, the full variable domain reads DGGITQSPKYLFRKEGQNVTLSCEQNLNHDAMYWYRQDPGQGLRLIYYSQIVNDFQKGDIAEGYSVSREKKESFPLTVTSAQKNPTAFYLCASNGGDTEAFFGQGTRLTVV.

This clonotype showed up just a few times. The chain is built from TRBV7-9 and TRBJ2-5; 7 bases line up with TRBD2. This CDR3 is built from 18 residues. Unmatched junction bases numbered 18, after V lost 1 base and J lost 7 bases. Germline V lookup: CDR1 SEHNR, CDR2 FQNEAQ (reference sequence). CDR3 DNA sequence: TGTGCCAGCAGCTTAGTAGTCCGGGAGGACCTTTATTTTGGGACCCAGTACTTC. Translated, it gives CASSLVVREDLYFGTQYF.

This clonotype was seen more than once but under ten times. V and J are TRBV15 and TRBJ2-2; 8 nucleotides align to TRBD2. Germline CDR1 is LNHNV and CDR2 is YYDKDF (reference sequence). Germline trimming cut 2 bases from V and 0 bases from J; bases unmatched to any gene: 8. The CDR3 loop spans 18 amino acids. The CDR3 region is CATSRNQVAGSNTGELFF. The CDR3 DNA reads TGTGCCACCAGCAGAAATCAGGTAGCGGGGTCGAACACCGGGGAGCTGTTTTTT.

V gene TRBV18 combines with J gene TRBJ2-7, with a weak D call TRBD2 (7 bases). Germline V lookup: CDR1 KGHSH, CDR2 LQKENI. The CDR3 length is 14 residues. Trimming shortened V by 2 bases and J by 2 bases, and 10 bases separated the two germline ends. The CDR3 DNA sequence: TGTGCCAGCTCACCATTGGGGGGGCCCTACGAGCAGTACTTC. Translated: CASSPLGGPYEQYF.

This clonotype was found a few times. This CDR3 reads CASRGESGLQETQYF. As DNA, the CDR3 is TGTGCCAGCAGGGGGGAGTCAGGACTCCAAGAGACCCAGTACTTC. J is TRBJ2-5 and V is TRBV2; perhaps D is TRBD1 or TRBD2 (5 bases each). This CDR3 is built from 15 residues. Trimming stripped 6 bases from V and 1 base from J, with 15 bases between. Germline assignment: CDR1 SNHLY and CDR2 FYNNEI.

The chain carries TRBV24-1 and TRBJ2-5; 9 nucleotides match TRBD1. The V gene end was trimmed by 6 bases and the J gene end by 5 bases; junction bases not matched to a gene: 9. CDR1 and CDR2 (germline): KGHDR, SFDVKD. The CDR3 runs 15 residues. CDR3 DNA sequence: TGTGCCACCAGTCAGGGACAGGGAAATGGGGAGACCCAGTACTTC. It is translated as CATSQGQGNGETQYF.

This clonotype showed up just a few times. V gene TRBV7-6 combines with J gene TRBJ2-2; D remains ambiguous. The V gene's germline CDR1 is SGHVS and CDR2 FNYEAQ. This CDR3 is 16 amino acids long. The ends were cut back, 1 base at V and 5 bases at J, with 14 bases in the middle. This CDR3 reads CASSLGSYRSTGELFF. In DNA form, the CDR3 reads TGTGCCAGCAGCTTAGGATCGTACAGAAGTACCGGGGAGCTGTTTTTT.